The T cell receptor beta chain described here comes from a study of early T cells in non-severe SARS-CoV-2 infection. CDR3 size: 15 residues. Germline CDR1 and CDR2: MDHEN and SYDVKM. V was cut by 5 bases and J by 4 bases, with 17 bases left in between. The TCR library protocol attached unique molecular identifiers to the individual cDNA molecules. TCRdb re-derived calls from the 5' RACE reads in MiXCR, one entry per CDR3 protein. The sample contains 90,000 or so distinct CDR3 sequences, just under 15% of which appear only once. Input material: whole blood. This clonotype originated in an adult who was a healthcare worker with PCR-confirmed SARS-CoV-2 infection or an uninfected control (not recorded which). The V and J genes are TRBV28 and TRBJ1-1, with a possible D match to TRBD1 (6 bases). CDR3 residues: CASSNPQGPGTEAFF. The CDR3 nucleotides are TGTGCCAGCAGTAACCCTCAGGGGCCGGGCACTGAAGCTTTCTTT. Complete variable domain (other parts from reference TRBV28 and TRBJ1-1): DVKVTQSSRYLVKRTGEKVFLECVQDMDHENMFWYRQDPGLGLRLIYFSYDVKMKEKGDIPEGYSVSREKKERFSLILESASTNQTSMYLCASSNPQGPGTEAFFGQGTRLTVV.